Included here is one T cell receptor beta chain sequence, with context. The data were obtained in a study of T cells in Graves' hyperthyroidism and ophthalmopathy. The investigators amplified TCR beta CDR3 regions from RNA transcripts. TCR CDR3 regions were first amplified by RT-PCR with HTBI primers. A single record per CDR3 protein comes from TCRdb applying MiXCR to the multiplex PCR reads. This repertoire shows some 760,000 distinct CDR3 sequences, about 14% found once; its top ten account for 9.5% to 13%. The V gene end was trimmed by 1 base and the J gene end by 6 bases; junction bases not matched to a gene: 6. Germline V CDR1 and CDR2: SEHNR, FQNEAQ (reference sequence). The CDR3 is made up of 15 amino acids.

The receptor was derived from a woman aged 18 to 35 with Graves' hyperthyroidism. The V and J genes are TRBV7-9 and TRBJ2-1; TRBD2 matches 7 bases. The sample taken for sequencing was blood. The CDR3 DNA reads as TGTGCCAGCAGCTTAGGGACTAGTCAGTCCAATGAGCAGTTCTTC. Protein product: CASSLGTSQSNEQFF.